These 10 T cell receptor beta chains were sequenced from one sample in a study of CD8+ T cells in alopecia areata. cDNA prepared by RNA extraction and subsequent reverse transcription served as the template for sequencing. Measured with immunoSEQ multiplex PCR; TCRdb has only the in-frame clones, and not every one. The sample gives approximately 280,000 clones, 58% of which show up once; under 2% is in the top ten. Treatment meaning: oral pan-JAK inhibitor, 5-10 mg twice daily. Sequenced here: CD4+ T cells sorted from blood, sampled at week 24, from a patient treated with tofacitinib. The receptor set was obtained from a human donor with alopecia areata.

The gene calls are TRBV25-1 and TRBJ2-5; D call uncertain. CDR1 and CDR2 (germline): MGHDK, SYGVNS. CDR3 length: 11 residues. V shed 4 bases and J shed 5 bases, with 5 bases lying between them. CDR3 sequence reads: CASSGMETQYF. The CDR3 nucleotides read TGTGCCAGCAGTGGCATGGAGACCCAGTACTTC.

This clone has just one count. The J gene is TRBJ1-6, the V gene TRBV4-1; 7 bases match TRBD1. The CDR3 extends over 16 amino acids. CDR1 is MGHRA, CDR2 YSYEKL, per germline. V lost 6 bases to trimming and J lost 7 bases; unmatched junction nucleotides: 12. CDR3 protein: CASSQPRQGKNSPLHF. DNA for the CDR3: TGCGCCAGCAGTCAACCTCGACAGGGCAAGAATTCACCCCTCCACTTT.

CDR3 nucleotide sequence: TGTGCCAGCAGTCTCACCTTTGGGGGCACCGGGGAGCTGTTTTTT. Its protein product is CASSLTFGGTGELFF. The genes are TRBV28 and TRBJ2-2; D may correspond to TRBD1 or TRBD2 (5 bases each). Germline CDR1 MDHEN, CDR2 SYDVKM. The CDR3 has 15 residues. V lost 5 bases and J lost 4, with 14 bases in between. The variable domain in full, completed from reference TRBV28 and TRBJ2-2, reads DVKVTQSSRYLVKRTGEKVFLECVQDMDHENMFWYRQDPGLGLRLIYFSYDVKMKEKGDIPEGYSVSREKKERFSLILESASTNQTSMYLCASSLTFGGTGELFFGEGSRLTVL.

The CDR3, as DNA: TGTGCCAGCAGACCGGGACAGGGGAATTCACCCCTCCACTTT. Its protein is CASRPGQGNSPLHF. The chain recombines TRBV6-1 with TRBJ1-6; TRBD1 agrees at 10 bases. Unmatched junction bases numbered 3, after V lost 6 bases and J lost 7 bases. This CDR3 is 14 amino acids long. Per the germline V gene, CDR1 is MNHNS and CDR2 is SASEGT.

The rearrangement joins TRBV29-1 to TRBJ1-1, with a weak D call TRBD1 (6 bases). Germline assignment: CDR1 SQVTM and CDR2 ANQGSEA. Deletions cut 1 base from V and 3 bases from J, with 27 bases between. There are 19 residues in the CDR3. For the CDR3, the DNA is TGCAGCGTTGAAGGGTTTAGTGTTAACCACAGGGTCGGAGACACTGAAGCTTTCTTT. Translation gives CSVEGFSVNHRVGDTEAFF.

This clone has only a few counts. The chain links TRBV29-1 to TRBJ1-1; D not resolved. The ends were cut back, 0 bases at V and 1 base at J, with 6 bases in the middle. The germline gives CDR1 SQVTM, CDR2 ANQGSEA. The CDR3 covers 13 residues. CDR3: CSVEDGQNTEAFF. The CDR3 DNA reads as TGCAGCGTTGAAGACGGGCAGAACACTGAAGCTTTCTTT.

This chain uses TRBV30 with TRBJ2-3, with TRBD1 matching over 11 bases. Germline V gene lookup returns CDR1 GTSNPN and CDR2 SVGIG (reference sequence). The CDR3 covers 13 residues. Trimming cost V 5 bases and J 3 bases; bases outside gene matches: 1. The CDR3 sequence is CAWGQGATDTQYF. CDR3 nucleotide sequence: TGTGCCTGGGGACAGGGGGCGACAGATACGCAGTATTTT.

This clone has a handful of counts. CDR3 sequence (DNA): TGTGCCACCAGCAGAGGCAATGAGTACAGGCCCCTCCACTTT. Protein: CATSRGNEYRPLHF. The V call is TRBV15, the J call TRBJ1-6, with a tentative D call TRBD1 (5 bases). The length of the CDR3 is 14 residues. Between the trimmed V and J ends, which lost 1 base and 13 bases, there was a span of 14 bases. Germline V lookup: CDR1 LNHNV, CDR2 YYDKDF (reference sequence).

The V call is TRBV2, the J call TRBJ2-7, with 14 bases that match TRBD2. The junction had 5 bases not matched to a gene; V was cut back by 5 bases and J by 5 bases. This CDR3 has 15 amino acids. CDR1 and CDR2 (germline): SNHLY, FYNNEI. This CDR3 is CASSLGLAGVNEQYF. The CDR3 DNA sequence: TGTGCCAGCAGTTTGGGACTAGCGGGAGTAAACGAGCAGTACTTC.

This sequence joins TRBV5-4 and TRBJ1-5, with D possibly TRBD1 on 6 matching bases. Germline V gene data show CDR1 as SGHNT and CDR2 as YYREEE (reference sequence). There are 14 residues in the CDR3. V shed 2 bases and J shed 1 base, with 7 bases lying between them. The CDR3 DNA sequence: TGTGCCAGCAGCTTTCAGGGGAGCAATCAGCCCCAGCATTTT. It is translated as CASSFQGSNQPQHF.